The clone carrying this TCR beta chain was detected ten times or more. These data are taken from a study of neurological immune-mediated disorders. TCRdb redid the calling of the 5' RACE reads with MiXCR, one entry per CDR3 protein. The sample records about 90,000 distinct CDR3 sequences, 13% being singletons. Time point given: longitudinal time-point 2. The unsorted libraries originated from 2 million PBMCs kept at -80 C. Germline values: CDR1 LGHDT, CDR2 YNNKEL (reference sequence). V lost 2 bases, J lost 4 bases, and 8 bases lay in between. The CDR3 totals 14 residues. The V call is TRBV3-1, the J call TRBJ2-2; a weak D match, TRBD1 (5 bases). Sequenced sample: PBMCs. This sequence was found in a female donor with HTLV-1-associated myelopathy (HAM/TSP). The DNA for the CDR3 is TGTGCCAGCAGCCAACAGGGTGGCACCGGGGAGCTGTTTTTT. It translates to CASSQQGGTGELFF. The whole variable domain, filled in from reference TRBV3-1 and TRBJ2-2, reads DTAVSQTPKYLVTQMGNDKSIKCEQNLGHDTMYWYKQDSKKFLKIMFSYNNKELIINETVPNRFSPKSPDKAHLNLHINSLELGDSAVYFCASSQQGGTGELFFGEGSRLTVL.